This T cell receptor beta chain was found in a study of cytomegalovirus exposure and HLA in healthy donors. Germline CDR1 and CDR2: MNHNS and SASEGT. Deletions cut 4 bases from V and 2 bases from J, with 10 bases between. This CDR3 has 14 residues. The primer mix had 60 Vbeta and 13 Jbeta primers. Sequencing used immunoSEQ multiplex PCR; TCRdb keeps in-frame clones, though not all of them. The sample consists of around 230,000 clones, around 80% of them appearing once. This TCR came from a man aged 40-49 years in good health and CMV-seropositive. Sequencing used PBMCs. This sequence joins TRBV6-1 and TRBJ2-3; the D gene is possibly TRBD1 (5 bases). The CDR3 DNA reads as TGTGCCAGCAGTGGGGGCCAGGCCACAGATACGCAGTATTTT. Translation: CASSGGQATDTQYF.